This TCR beta chain was sequenced during a study of T cells after somatic rescue of genetic block. There are 14 residues in the CDR3. The germline CDR1 and CDR2 sequences are SQVTM and ANQGSEA. Deletions cut 7 bases from V and 4 bases from J, with 20 bases between. The table came from immunoSEQ multiplex PCR; TCRdb's copy has only in-frame clones and leaves some out. The sample contains about 15,000 clones, approximately 75% of which appear only once. What was sequenced was peripheral blood mononuclear cells (PBMCs). The clonotype originates from a boy younger than 18. The genes are TRBV29-1 and TRBJ2-7; D possibly corresponds to TRBD2 (6 bases). CDR3 protein: CSAYRRGLPYEQYF. In nucleotides, the CDR3 is TGCAGCGCCTATCGACGGGGACTTCCGTACGAGCAGTACTTC.